The T cell receptor beta chain described here comes from a study of cytomegalovirus exposure and HLA in healthy donors. Study-wide background: A previous analysis identified around 120 million unique TCR beta sequences derived from around 200 million T cells.

13 Jbeta primers and 60 Vbeta primers were used for the PCR. As handled by the study authors: The count from a later analysis was 79 million or so unique TCR beta chains, approximately 9.9 million of them shared. Profiled with immunoSEQ multiplex PCR; TCRdb holds only in-frame clones, not every one. That table is the source of V, J and clone size, and D and trimming were worked out from the DNA. The table includes roughly 180,000 clones, more than 65% detected once. The V and J ends lost 3 bases and 3 bases, in that order; junction bases with no gene match: 3. Looked up from germline, CDR1 is SNHLY and CDR2 is FYNNEI. The CDR3 sequence is 16 residues long.

This clonotype was sampled from a man aged 25 to 45 in good health and CMV-seronegative. Material for sequencing was PBMCs. V and J are TRBV2 and TRBJ2-1; 12 nucleotides line up with TRBD2. DNA of the CDR3: TGTGCCAGCAGTGAGACTAGCGGGGGTTACTACAATGAGCAGTTCTTC. It is translated as CASSETSGGYYNEQFF.